The text below deals with one TCR beta chain. The table came from immunoSEQ multiplex PCR; TCRdb's copy has only in-frame clones and leaves some out. The sample holds 13,000 or so clones, roughly 71% seen once. The data are from a study of chemoradiotherapy in HPV16-positive cancers. There are 14 residues in the CDR3. With 6 bases removed from V and 5 bases from J, the gap between germline ends came to 18 bases. The V gene's germline CDR1 is SQVTM and CDR2 ANQGSEA. J is TRBJ2-3 and V is TRBV29-1, with D possibly TRBD1 on 6 matching bases. This sample was gathered from a patient who underwent chemoradiotherapy. The sequence was collected from a human donor with HPV-associated anogenital cancer. DNA for the CDR3: TGCAGCGTAAATCCACAGGGAGCGAGAGATACGCAGTATTTT. Its translation: CSVNPQGARDTQYF.